The sample holds a few counts of the clone carrying this T cell receptor beta chain. Its specificity is not known. The sample is drawn from a study of T cells after yellow fever vaccination. Findings of the study overall: Booster samples showed a return of most primary-vaccination clones (roughly 96% CD4, over 70% CD8). Repertoires sorted by FACS could include abundant clonotypes that are contaminants from the bulk population. Researchers report a weaker secondary response that nonetheless peaked faster, day 5 versus 15.

UMIs were added to TCR cDNA along with a universal primer site when it was made by 5'RACE template switching. One entry per CDR3 protein results from TCRdb running MiXCR on the 5' RACE reads. The table has 350,000 to 550,000 distinct CDR3 sequences, under 20% seen once. This specimen consisted of PBMCs, obtained before the yellow fever booster vaccination. The receptor's source is a man between 18 and 35 years old who received the YFV17D yellow fever vaccine.

The CDR3 bases are TGCGCCAGCAGCTCGGGACTAGCGGACTCCTACAATGAGCAGTTCTTC. Its translation: CASSSGLADSYNEQFF. The rearrangement links TRBV5-1 to TRBJ2-1; 11 bases are shared with TRBD2. V dropped 3 bases and J dropped 0; count of bases not matched to a gene: 2. This CDR3 region has 16 residues. Looked up from germline, CDR1 is SGHRS and CDR2 is YFSETQ.